This entry lists 26 T cell receptor beta chains sequenced from one sample in a study of blood T cell repertoires in COVID-19. Using immunoSEQ multiplex PCR, the repertoire was profiled, and TCRdb retains in-frame clones only, with some absent. The sample consists of 250,000 to 300,000 clones, 91% of them appearing once. The sequencing input was PBMCs or T cells enriched from blood (not recorded which). The origin of the receptors is a human donor in a cohort exposed to, infected with or recovered from COVID-19 (not recorded which). The donor label of this sample is uncertain.

This rearrangement joins TRBV9 to TRBJ2-3; 11 bases are shared with TRBD2. This CDR3 spans 16 amino acids. Germline V gives CDR1 SGDLS, CDR2 YYNGEE. Trimming removed 4 bases from V and 1 base from J; junction bases left unmatched: 5. Here the CDR3 reads CASSILAGGGTDTQYF. The CDR3 coding sequence is TGTGCCAGCAGCATCCTAGCGGGGGGTGGCACAGATACGCAGTATTTT.

V and J are TRBV5-4 and TRBJ2-3; 8 bases match TRBD2. CDR1 is SGHNT and CDR2 is YYREEE in the germline V gene (reference sequence). The CDR3 totals 16 residues. The trim removed 3 bases at V and 4 bases at J, leaving 10 bases unmatched. The CDR3 coding sequence is TGTGCCAGCAGCTACGGACTAGCAACCAGGGCAGATACGCAGTATTTT. This gives the protein CASSYGLATRADTQYF.

The chain couples TRBV2 to TRBJ1-6; D is ambiguous. CDR1 and CDR2 from the germline V gene are SNHLY and FYNNEI. Trimming removed 3 bases from V and 8 bases from J, with 14 bases in between. This CDR3 has 15 amino acids. In DNA, the CDR3 is TGTGCCAGCAGTGAGGTCAGCGTACCGGATTCACCCCTCCACTTT. Protein sequence: CASSEVSVPDSPLHF.

The chain recombines TRBV7-8 with TRBJ1-2; weak D call: TRBD1 (5 bases). This CDR3 comprises 13 residues. V shed 5 bases and J shed 4 bases, with 11 bases lying between them. Germline V gene sequence: CDR1 SGHVS, CDR2 FQNEAQ. CDR3 in DNA: TGTGCCAGCAGCCACCCAGGGCTCTATGGCTACACCTTC. Amino acids: CASSHPGLYGYTF.

The V gene is TRBV6-2 or TRBV6-3, the J gene TRBJ1-1; D not resolved. V dropped 4 bases and J dropped 0 bases, with 6 bases sitting between them. The germline V gene has CDR1 MNHEY and CDR2 SVGEGT. This CDR3 has 13 amino acids. CDR3 residues: CASSSRMNTEAFF. The CDR3 coding sequence is TGTGCCAGCAGTTCCAGAATGAACACTGAAGCTTTCTTT.

V is TRBV5-5 and J is TRBJ1-6; TRBD1 matches at 7 bases. The CDR3 is 19 residues long. The V gene end was trimmed by 1 base and the J gene end by 5 bases; junction bases not matched to a gene: 15. Per the germline V gene, CDR1 is SGHKS and CDR2 is YYEKEE (reference sequence). CDR3 in DNA: TGTGCCAGCAGCTTGACGGAGGGCGAGGGGGCCCTGGATAATTCACCCCTCCACTTT. Residues: CASSLTEGEGALDNSPLHF.

The chain carries TRBV7-2 and TRBJ1-6; 8 positions agree with TRBD1. With 1 base clipped from V and 10 bases from J, the junction kept 6 bases outside the gene matches. This CDR3 has 15 amino acids. Germline V gives CDR1 SGHTA, CDR2 FQGNSA. The CDR3 loop reads CASSLDHRGISPLHF. The DNA for the CDR3 is TGTGCCAGCAGCTTAGATCACAGGGGGATATCACCCCTCCACTTT.

J is TRBJ2-1 and V is TRBV14, with D perhaps TRBD1 (6 bases). Trimming removed 4 bases at V and 4 bases at J, with 17 bases between. In germline, CDR1 is SGHDN, CDR2 FVKESK. The CDR3 contains 16 residues. The CDR3 nucleotides read TGTGCCAGCAGCCCTACTGCAGGGGATGGGTACAATGAGCAGTTCTTC. It specifies CASSPTAGDGYNEQFF.

This chain uses TRBV10-3 with TRBJ1-3, with TRBD1 identical over 9 bases. This CDR3 has 14 amino acids. With V trimmed by 10 bases and J by 0 bases, 4 bases remained unmatched. The germline V gene encodes CDR1 ENHRY and CDR2 SYGVKD. The CDR3 loop reads CATGTGSSGNTIYF. The CDR3 nucleotides are TGTGCCACAGGGACAGGGAGCTCTGGAAACACCATATATTTT.

This clone was seen a handful of times. This chain links TRBV20-1 with TRBJ1-2, with D hard to call. CDR1 and CDR2 (germline): DFQATT, SNEGSKA (reference sequence). The CDR3 is made up of 10 amino acids. Trimming removed 5 bases from V and 8 bases from J, with 9 bases in between. CDR3 nucleotide sequence: TGCAGTGCTCTGTCAGGCGGCTACACCTTC. Translation gives CSALSGGYTF.

CDR3 nucleotides: TGTGCCAGCAGTCACCCGTTAGACAGTGTGGGCGGCTACACCTTC. Its translation: CASSHPLDSVGGYTF. The chain couples TRBV6-6 to TRBJ1-2, with a weak D call TRBD1 (5 bases). Germline lookup yields CDR1 MNHNY and CDR2 SVGAGI (reference sequence). Trimming stripped 5 bases from V and 8 bases from J, with 21 bases between. CDR3 size: 15 residues.

V and J are TRBV4-3 and TRBJ2-1; tentatively, D is TRBD2 (6 bases). Germline V gene sequence: CDR1 LGHNA, CDR2 YSLEER. Trimming took off 4 bases at V and 7 bases at J, with 20 bases between the two ends. The CDR3 runs to 16 residues. In nucleotides, the CDR3 is TGCGCCAGCAGCCGAGGGTGGGGAGGCGGCGTTAATGAGCAGTTCTTC. It encodes CASSRGWGGGVNEQFF.

The chain has TRBV6-2 or TRBV6-3 and TRBJ1-1; TRBD1 matches at 9 bases. The CDR3 loop spans 15 amino acids. Germline V gene lookup returns CDR1 MNHEY and CDR2 SVGEGT. The ends lost 2 bases at V and 3 bases at J; junction bases unmatched: 4. The CDR3 nucleotides read TGTGCCAGCAGTTACGGGACAGGGTCGGACACTGAAGCTTTCTTT. It codes for CASSYGTGSDTEAFF.

The chain links TRBV7-9 to TRBJ2-1; TRBD2 agrees at 9 bases. The CDR3 consists of 16 residues. J lost 2 bases, V lost 3 bases, and 5 bases had no gene match. The germline V gene encodes CDR1 SEHNR and CDR2 FQNEAQ (reference sequence). CDR3 in DNA: TGTGCCAGCAGCTTTCGCGGGGGGGCACCCTACAATGAGCAGTTCTTC. Translation gives CASSFRGGAPYNEQFF.

The gene calls are TRBV10-3 and TRBJ1-2; 12 bases fit TRBD1. Germline V gives CDR1 ENHRY, CDR2 SYGVKD. Trimming took 6 bases from V and 4 from J; bases not matched to a gene: 3. This CDR3 has 14 amino acids. This chain's CDR3 is CAIRGTGGPYGYTF. The CDR3 region has the DNA TGTGCCATCAGGGGGACAGGGGGCCCCTATGGCTACACCTTC.

The V and J genes are TRBV14 and TRBJ2-3, with 7 bases lining up with TRBD2. J gave up 0 bases and V 0 bases, and 0 bases lay outside the gene matches. Germline-derived CDR1 and CDR2 are SGHDN and FVKESK. CDR3 length equals 15 residues. The CDR3 region has the DNA TGTGCCAGCAGCCAAGAGCGGGGGAGCACAGATACGCAGTATTTT. Translation: CASSQERGSTDTQYF.

This rearrangement joins TRBV14 to TRBJ2-1; TRBD1 aligns across 9 bases. Germline loops: CDR1 SGHDN, CDR2 FVKESK. Unmatched junction bases numbered 8, after V lost 4 bases and J lost 4 bases. CDR3 length: 16 amino acids. This CDR3 is CASSPGTGQSYNEQFF. CDR3 nucleotide sequence: TGTGCCAGCAGCCCTGGGACAGGGCAAAGTTACAATGAGCAGTTCTTC.

The J gene is TRBJ2-3, the V gene TRBV13; 7 bases map to TRBD2. J gave up 5 bases and V 1 base, and 6 bases lay outside the gene matches. This CDR3 region has 15 residues. Looked up from germline, CDR1 is PRHDT and CDR2 is FYEKMQ (reference sequence). The CDR3 here is CASSLAGTKRDTQYF. CDR3 nucleotides: TGTGCCAGCAGCTTAGCCGGGACTAAGCGAGATACGCAGTATTTT.

The chain joins TRBV10-3 to TRBJ1-1; maybe TRBD1 (5 bases). V was cut by 4 bases and J by 3 bases, with 15 bases left in between. Germline assignment: CDR1 ENHRY and CDR2 SYGVKD. CDR3 size: 15 residues. The CDR3 DNA sequence: TGTGCCATCAGTGGGTCCGGGGGGAGGGACACTGAAGCTTTCTTT. It encodes CAISGSGGRDTEAFF.

CDR3 loop: CASRPGQSYEQYF. The CDR3 DNA is TGTGCCAGCAGACCAGGACAGTCCTACGAGCAGTACTTC. This chain links TRBV7-9 with TRBJ2-7; possible D gene TRBD1, 6 bases. Germline loops: CDR1 SEHNR, CDR2 FQNEAQ (reference sequence). V was cut by 6 bases and J by 1 base, with 10 bases left in between. The CDR3 consists of 13 residues.

The table lists this clone with a count of one. This chain joins TRBV7-9 and TRBJ1-5; unclear D gene. In germline, CDR1 is SEHNR, CDR2 FQNEAQ (reference sequence). V lost 6 bases and J 6 bases, leaving 9 bases between the germline ends. The length of the CDR3 is 12 residues. CDR3 DNA: TGTGCCAGCAGGGGCGAGGGTCAGCCCCAGCATTTT. Translated, it gives CASRGEGQPQHF.

The chain employs TRBV11-3 and TRBJ2-7, with a possible D match to TRBD2 (6 bases). This CDR3 contains 16 residues. Germline V gene data show CDR1 as SGHNT and CDR2 as YENEEA. Trimming removed 3 bases from V and 4 bases from J, with 19 bases in between. The CDR3 region is CASSFGGVASSYEQYF. CDR3 nucleotide sequence: TGTGCCAGCAGCTTCGGAGGGGTCGCCAGCTCATACGAGCAGTACTTC.

The V call is TRBV19, the J call TRBJ2-7; D may be TRBD2 (5 bases). V was clipped by 6 bases and J by 4 bases, with 16 bases between them. Germline lookup yields CDR1 LNHDA and CDR2 SQIVND (reference sequence). The CDR3 has 14 residues. This CDR3 reads CASRTMGGPYEQYF. The CDR3 DNA sequence: TGTGCCAGTAGGACTATGGGCGGACCTTACGAGCAGTACTTC.

The chain combines TRBV6-2 or TRBV6-3 with TRBJ2-2, with D maybe TRBD1 (6 bases). The CDR3 contains 16 residues. Trimming removed 2 bases from V and 6 bases from J, with 16 bases in between. CDR1 is MNHEY, CDR2 SVGEGT, per germline. CDR3 region: CASSYMRTGRAGELFF. As DNA, the CDR3 is TGTGCCAGCAGTTACATGCGCACAGGGCGAGCCGGGGAGCTGTTTTTT.

Only one count was recorded for this clone. The chain joins TRBV7-3 to TRBJ1-4; 7 bases are shared with TRBD1. Trimming took 5 bases from V and 5 from J; bases not matched to a gene: 8. CDR1 and CDR2 (germline): SGHTA, FQGTGA. CDR3 length: 15 amino acids. The CDR3 spells CASSLSGQRNEKLFF. CDR3 DNA sequence: TGTGCCAGCAGCCTTTCGGGACAGCGGAATGAAAAACTGTTTTTT.

V and J are TRBV13 and TRBJ2-7; 11 nucleotides agree with TRBD2. The CDR3 contains 19 residues. V lost 5 bases and J lost 5; bases outside the gene matches: 20. CDR1 PRHDT and CDR2 FYEKMQ come from the germline V gene (reference sequence). The CDR3 DNA reads as TGTGCCAGCAGCCGATCAGCCCTCGTGGTAGCGGGGGGGCGGCACGAGCAGTACTTC. It translates to CASSRSALVVAGGRHEQYF.